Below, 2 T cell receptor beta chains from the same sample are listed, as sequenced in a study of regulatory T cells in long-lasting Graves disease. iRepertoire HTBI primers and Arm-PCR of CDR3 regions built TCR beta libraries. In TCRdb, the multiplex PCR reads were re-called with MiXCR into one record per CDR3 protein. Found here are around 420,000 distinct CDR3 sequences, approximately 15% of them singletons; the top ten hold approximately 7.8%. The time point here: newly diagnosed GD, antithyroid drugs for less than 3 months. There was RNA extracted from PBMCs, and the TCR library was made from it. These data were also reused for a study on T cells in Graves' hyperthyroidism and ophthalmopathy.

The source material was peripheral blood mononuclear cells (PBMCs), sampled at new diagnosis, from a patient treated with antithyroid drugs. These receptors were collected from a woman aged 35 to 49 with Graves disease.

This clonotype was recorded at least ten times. Here the CDR3 DNA reads TGTGCCAGCGGACTAGCGGGAGAGACCCAGTACTTC. It yields the protein CASGLAGETQYF. The chain joins TRBV2 to TRBJ2-5, with 11 bases identical to TRBD2. Germline V lookup: CDR1 SNHLY, CDR2 FYNNEI. V lost 8 bases, J lost 4 bases, and 0 bases stayed unmatched. The CDR3 sequence is 12 residues long.

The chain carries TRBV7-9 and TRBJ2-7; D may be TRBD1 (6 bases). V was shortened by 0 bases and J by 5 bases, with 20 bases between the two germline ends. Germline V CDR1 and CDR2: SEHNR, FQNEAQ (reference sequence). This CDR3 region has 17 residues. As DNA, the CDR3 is TGTGCCAGCAGCTTAGCGCGAGATAAGGCAGGGGCCCACGAGCAGTACTTC. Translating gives CASSLARDKAGAHEQYF.